This is a list of T cell receptor beta chains from one sample in a study of shared clonotypes between healthy human individuals. TCRdb keeps only in-frame clones here, not all; method: immunoSEQ multiplex PCR. The table records under 2,000,000 clones, approximately 94% of them present only once. The sample taken for sequencing was naive CD8+ T cells sorted from blood. Receptor source: a young man in good health. The CDR3 runs from the conserved cysteine through the conserved F or W. Fields, in order: J gene, D gene, clone size, V gene, CDR3 DNA, CDR3 protein. The D gene is left open where the match is weak. Where a row states a size, it is once, few, many or the class of an expanded clone; other rows omit it.

j_call: TRBJ1-6
d_call: NA
clone_size: NA
v_call: TRBV4-3
cdr3_nt: TGCGCCAGCAGCCAAGATCCGGGGGCGGAAAGAGGTTCACCCCTCCACTTT
cdr3_aa: CASSQDPGAERGSPLHF

j_call: TRBJ2-7
d_call: NA
clone_size: NA
v_call: TRBV5-6
cdr3_nt: TGTGCCAGCAGCCAAAACGCCGGGGGACACACCTCCTACGAGCAGTACTTC
cdr3_aa: CASSQNAGGHTSYEQYF

j_call: TRBJ1-1
d_call: NA
clone_size: NA
v_call: TRBV19
cdr3_nt: TGTGCCAGTAGTATTGGGATTCGGCAAGAAGCTTTCTTT
cdr3_aa: CASSIGIRQEAFF

j_call: TRBJ2-7
d_call: TRBD2
clone_size: NA
v_call: TRBV28
cdr3_nt: TGTGCCAGCAGTTTTCCGACTAGCGGGATCTCCTACGAGCAGTACTTC
cdr3_aa: CASSFPTSGISYEQYF

j_call: TRBJ1-2
d_call: TRBD1
clone_size: NA
v_call: TRBV7-9
cdr3_nt: TGTGCCAGCAGCTCGAGGGACAGCCAGTTTAACTATGGCTACACCTTC
cdr3_aa: CASSSRDSQFNYGYTF

j_call: TRBJ2-5
d_call: TRBD2
clone_size: once
v_call: TRBV18
cdr3_nt: TGTGCCAGCTCACCGGGACTAGCGGGGGTGATACAAGAGACCCAGTACTTC
cdr3_aa: CASSPGLAGVIQETQYF

j_call: TRBJ2-7
d_call: TRBD1
clone_size: NA
v_call: TRBV10-1
cdr3_nt: TGCGCCAGCACCCTGGACAGGGAGAAATACGAGCAGTACTTC
cdr3_aa: CASTLDREKYEQYF

j_call: TRBJ2-2
d_call: NA
clone_size: NA
v_call: TRBV10-3
cdr3_nt: TGTGCCATCAGTTTAGGGGGGAAGAACACCGGGGAGCTGTTTTTT
cdr3_aa: CAISLGGKNTGELFF

j_call: TRBJ2-3
d_call: TRBD1
clone_size: once
v_call: TRBV30
cdr3_nt: TGTGCCCGCGGGACAGGGAACACAGATACGCAGTATTTT
cdr3_aa: CARGTGNTDTQYF

j_call: TRBJ2-5
d_call: TRBD1
clone_size: once
v_call: TRBV25-1
cdr3_nt: TGTGCCAGCAGTGTTCCCGGGACAGTGCTCCAAGAGACCCAGTACTTC
cdr3_aa: CASSVPGTVLQETQYF

j_call: TRBJ2-3
d_call: TRBD2
clone_size: NA
v_call: TRBV6-5
cdr3_nt: TGTGCCAGCAGTTTGGGACTAGCGGGGGATACGCAGTATTTT
cdr3_aa: CASSLGLAGDTQYF

j_call: TRBJ2-3
d_call: NA
clone_size: NA
v_call: TRBV27
cdr3_nt: TGTGCCAGCAGTTTACAGCTGATTAGCACAGATACGCAGTATTTT
cdr3_aa: CASSLQLISTDTQYF

j_call: TRBJ2-3
d_call: NA
clone_size: NA
v_call: TRBV9
cdr3_nt: TGTGCCAGCGGAATAGATACGCAGTATTTT
cdr3_aa: CASGIDTQYF

j_call: TRBJ2-7
d_call: NA
clone_size: few
v_call: TRBV7-9
cdr3_nt: TGTGCCAGCAGCTACGACTCCTACGAGCAGTACTTC
cdr3_aa: CASSYDSYEQYF

j_call: TRBJ1-2
d_call: NA
clone_size: NA
v_call: TRBV6-1
cdr3_nt: TGTGCCAGCAGTGAGTTACCGCCCGACCCGTATGGCTACACCTTC
cdr3_aa: CASSELPPDPYGYTF

j_call: TRBJ1-2
d_call: TRBD1
clone_size: NA
v_call: TRBV4-3
cdr3_nt: TGCGCCAGCAGCCAGGCGTGGGGACAGGGGTTTCGCTACACCTTC
cdr3_aa: CASSQAWGQGFRYTF

j_call: TRBJ2-1
d_call: NA
clone_size: NA
v_call: TRBV5-1
cdr3_nt: TGCGCCAGCAGCTGGAACGGCGGGAATGAGCAGTTCTTC
cdr3_aa: CASSWNGGNEQFF

j_call: TRBJ1-4
d_call: NA
clone_size: NA
v_call: TRBV28
cdr3_nt: TGTGCCAGCAGTTTAAAGGTAAATGGGAGCCCTAATGAAAAACTGTTTTTT
cdr3_aa: CASSLKVNGSPNEKLFF

j_call: TRBJ1-1
d_call: NA
clone_size: NA
v_call: TRBV27
cdr3_nt: TGTGCCACCACTGCGGGGGCGAAAGCTTTCTTT
cdr3_aa: CATTAGAKAFF

j_call: TRBJ2-3
d_call: NA
clone_size: once
v_call: TRBV29-1
cdr3_nt: TGCAGCGTTGAAGATAGAGCGGAATCCACAGATACGCAGTATTTT
cdr3_aa: CSVEDRAESTDTQYF

j_call: TRBJ2-3
d_call: NA
clone_size: NA
v_call: TRBV7-2
cdr3_nt: TGTGCCAGCAGCTTGTACACAGATACGCAGTATTTT
cdr3_aa: CASSLYTDTQYF

j_call: TRBJ2-1
d_call: NA
clone_size: NA
v_call: TRBV4-3
cdr3_nt: TGCGCCAGCAGCCAAGGGCGCGATGAGCAGTTCTTC
cdr3_aa: CASSQGRDEQFF

j_call: TRBJ1-1
d_call: NA
clone_size: NA
v_call: TRBV27
cdr3_nt: TGTGCCAGCAGTGATACAGGCCTGATGAACACTGAAGCTTTCTTT
cdr3_aa: CASSDTGLMNTEAFF

j_call: TRBJ1-4
d_call: NA
clone_size: NA
v_call: TRBV2
cdr3_nt: TGTGCCAGCAGGAGCGTGGGGGAAAAACTGTTTTTT
cdr3_aa: CASRSVGEKLFF

j_call: TRBJ2-7
d_call: NA
clone_size: NA
v_call: TRBV11-2
cdr3_nt: TGTGCCAGCAGCTTAGATCACCGGTGGGACTTC
cdr3_aa: CASSLDHRWDF

j_call: TRBJ2-7
d_call: TRBD2
clone_size: NA
v_call: TRBV19
cdr3_nt: TGTGCCAGTAGTATTGGATGGGGGAGGGCCTACGAGCAGTACTTC
cdr3_aa: CASSIGWGRAYEQYF

j_call: TRBJ2-1
d_call: TRBD2
clone_size: NA
v_call: TRBV4-1
cdr3_nt: TGCGCCAGCAGCCAAGCCAGCGGGAGTCAGAATGAGCAGTTCTTC
cdr3_aa: CASSQASGSQNEQFF

j_call: TRBJ1-3
d_call: NA
clone_size: NA
v_call: TRBV28
cdr3_nt: TGTGCCAGCAGTGAGACAGGCCTCTCTGGAAACACCATATATTTT
cdr3_aa: CASSETGLSGNTIYF

j_call: TRBJ1-6
d_call: TRBD1
clone_size: NA
v_call: TRBV14
cdr3_nt: TGTGCCAGCAGCCAATTCGGACAGGGGGATTCACCCCTCCACTTT
cdr3_aa: CASSQFGQGDSPLHF

j_call: TRBJ2-7
d_call: TRBD1
clone_size: once
v_call: TRBV7-9
cdr3_nt: TGTGCCAGCAGCTCGGAACAGGGGTGGCCCTACGAGCAGTACTTC
cdr3_aa: CASSSEQGWPYEQYF

j_call: TRBJ2-7
d_call: NA
clone_size: NA
v_call: TRBV4-3
cdr3_nt: TGCGCCAGCAGCCAAGATTACCAGAGCTCCTACGAGCAGTACTTC
cdr3_aa: CASSQDYQSSYEQYF

j_call: TRBJ2-2
d_call: NA
clone_size: NA
v_call: TRBV30
cdr3_nt: TGTGCCTGGAGTTGGAACACCGGGGAGCTGTTTTTT
cdr3_aa: CAWSWNTGELFF

j_call: TRBJ2-7
d_call: NA
clone_size: NA
v_call: TRBV2
cdr3_nt: TGTGCCAGCAGTGAAAATAAGAGCCTATACGAGCAGTACTTC
cdr3_aa: CASSENKSLYEQYF

j_call: TRBJ1-1
d_call: NA
clone_size: NA
v_call: TRBV27
cdr3_nt: TGTGCCAGCAGTTATGGGGGAGACACTGAAGCTTTCTTT
cdr3_aa: CASSYGGDTEAFF

j_call: TRBJ2-2
d_call: NA
clone_size: NA
v_call: TRBV10-1
cdr3_nt: TGCGCCAGCAGTGAGTCCGCGGGAACCGGGGAGCTGTTTTTT
cdr3_aa: CASSESAGTGELFF

j_call: TRBJ2-7
d_call: TRBD2
clone_size: NA
v_call: TRBV4-1
cdr3_nt: TGCGCCAGCAGCCAACCCCTAGCGGGGGCGAACTACGAGCAGTACTTC
cdr3_aa: CASSQPLAGANYEQYF

j_call: TRBJ1-2
d_call: NA
clone_size: NA
v_call: TRBV4-1
cdr3_nt: TGCGCCAGCAGCCAAGCAACTACCGACAGCGGGAAAGCCTATGGCTACACCTTC
cdr3_aa: CASSQATTDSGKAYGYTF

j_call: TRBJ2-2
d_call: NA
clone_size: once
v_call: TRBV7-3
cdr3_nt: TGTGCCAGCAGCCGCCTCGGGACACCCAACACCGGGGAGCTGTTTTTT
cdr3_aa: CASSRLGTPNTGELFF

j_call: TRBJ2-7
d_call: NA
clone_size: NA
v_call: TRBV5-1
cdr3_nt: TGCGCCAGCAGCTCCGTGGGTACCCCCCACGAGCAGTACTTC
cdr3_aa: CASSSVGTPHEQYF

j_call: TRBJ2-2
d_call: TRBD1
clone_size: NA
v_call: TRBV13
cdr3_nt: TGTGCCAGCAGCTTCGAGAGGGACAGGGGGGTAACCGGGGAGCTGTTTTTT
cdr3_aa: CASSFERDRGVTGELFF

j_call: TRBJ2-1
d_call: TRBD2
clone_size: NA
v_call: TRBV7-9
cdr3_nt: TGTGCCAGCAGCTTAGAGACTAGCGCCTACACACGGGATGAGCAGTTCTTC
cdr3_aa: CASSLETSAYTRDEQFF

j_call: TRBJ2-7
d_call: TRBD2
clone_size: NA
v_call: TRBV5-6
cdr3_nt: TGTGCCAGCAGCATAGACCTAGCGGGACTTTCCTACGAGCAGTACTTC
cdr3_aa: CASSIDLAGLSYEQYF